Listed here is a single T cell receptor beta chain. The target antigen is unknown. This entry belongs to a study of cytotoxic CD8 clonotypes in ibrutinib-treated CLL. Notes on the study in general: Baseline clonality was higher than in age-matched healthy donors and moved in step with circulating CD8+ T-cell counts.

Some clones are missing from TCRdb's copy, which holds only in-frame ones; the method was immunoSEQ multiplex PCR. The sample has 50,000 to 65,000 clones; 71% are singletons. The specimen was PBMCs, collected after 12 months of ibrutinib treatment. The receptor's source is a human donor with chronic lymphocytic leukemia.

The CDR3 DNA reads TGTGCCAGCAGCTGGGGGGGGAGCAATGGCTACACCTTC. As protein: CASSWGGSNGYTF. The V call is TRBV6-5, the J call TRBJ1-2, with D maybe TRBD1 (5 bases). The CDR3 covers 13 residues. Germline V gives CDR1 MNHEY, CDR2 SVGAGI. V dropped 6 bases and J dropped 6 bases, with 14 bases sitting between them.